One and the same sample provided the 2 T cell receptor beta chains below, sequenced in a study of shared clonotypes between healthy human individuals. Libraries were prepared by immunoSEQ multiplex PCR; TCRdb keeps only in-frame clonotypes and omits some of them. Here the sample spans 2,500,000 or so clones, 93% being singletons. Sequenced material: naive CD4+ T cells from PBMCs. The subset: CD45RA+ positively selected. These receptors all stem from a young man in good health. Some clones in this sample may be carry-over from other donors' samples.

The chain has TRBV28 and TRBJ2-7; tentatively, D is TRBD2 (6 bases). CDR3 length: 14 amino acids. Germline CDR1 reads MDHEN; CDR2 reads SYDVKM. V was trimmed by 3 bases and J by 3 bases, leaving 12 bases between them. The CDR3 bases are TGTGCCAGCAGTTTGGTGGGACTTATCTACGAGCAGTACTTC. It is translated as CASSLVGLIYEQYF.

The V and J genes are TRBV28 and TRBJ1-5; 10 bases map to TRBD1. V was pared by 5 bases and J by 6 bases, with 7 bases of the junction left unmatched. The CDR3 spans 15 residues. Germline V lookup: CDR1 MDHEN, CDR2 SYDVKM. In DNA form, the CDR3 reads TGTGCCAGCAGTCGTTTCGGACAGGGGGTTCAGCCCCAGCATTTT. It specifies CASSRFGQGVQPQHF.